What follows are 30 T cell receptor beta chains derived from one specimen sequenced in a study of cytomegalovirus exposure and HLA in healthy donors. In the PCR, 60 Vbeta and 13 Jbeta primers were used. Only in-frame clones appear in the TCRdb table, and some are missing; sequencing was by immunoSEQ multiplex PCR. The profile shows approximately 76,000 clones, 73% of them singletons. The sequencing input was PBMCs. Every receptor here comes from a woman between 35 and 50 years old in good health and CMV-seropositive.

The V gene is TRBV7-9, the J gene TRBJ1-2, with D perhaps TRBD1 (5 bases). This CDR3 comprises 13 residues. Trimming shortened V by 5 bases and J by 10 bases, and 17 bases separated the two germline ends. CDR1 SEHNR and CDR2 FQNEAQ come from the germline V gene (reference sequence). CDR3 amino acids: CASSIPRGRAYTF. For the CDR3, the DNA is TGTGCCAGCAGCATCCCAAGGGGCAGGGCCTACACCTTC. The variable domain in full, completed from reference TRBV7-9 and TRBJ1-2, reads DTGVSQNPRHKITKRGQNVTFRCDPISEHNRLYWYRQTLGQGPEFLTYFQNEAQLEKSRLLSDRFSAERPKGSFSTLEIQRTEQGDSAMYLCASSIPRGRAYTFGSGTRLTVV.

This chain connects TRBV5-1 to TRBJ1-1; 7 bases align to TRBD1. V trimming: 4 bases; J trimming: 5 bases; junction bases outside the gene matches: 11. From germline, CDR1 is SGHRS and CDR2 YFSETQ. The CDR3 contains 15 residues. CDR3: CASSPLAGGLTEAFF. The CDR3 bases are TGCGCCAGCAGCCCGTTGGCAGGGGGTCTAACTGAAGCTTTCTTT.

The sample holds a few counts of this clone. The V gene is TRBV29-1, the J gene TRBJ1-4; D is possibly TRBD1 (6 bases). The CDR3 has 13 residues. V was clipped by 6 bases and J by 8 bases, with 16 bases between them. Germline V gives CDR1 SQVTM, CDR2 ANQGSEA. The CDR3 bases are TGCAGCGTCCGTGGACAGCGCCAGGAAAAACTGTTTTTT. This translates into CSVRGQRQEKLFF. The variable domain in full, completed from reference TRBV29-1 and TRBJ1-4, reads SAVISQKPSRDICQRGTSLTIQCQVDSQVTMMFWYRQQPGQSLTLIATANQGSEATYESGFVIDKFPISRPNLTFSTLTVSNMSPEDSSIYLCSVRGQRQEKLFFGSGTQLSVL.

V is TRBV29-1 and J is TRBJ2-7, with D possibly being TRBD2 (7 bases). This CDR3 has 14 amino acids. Per the germline V gene, CDR1 is SQVTM and CDR2 is ANQGSEA. The V gene lost 6 bases and the J gene lost 4 bases, with 19 bases spanning the gap. The CDR3 is CSVGRGGVQYEQYF. The CDR3 coding sequence is TGCAGCGTGGGGAGAGGGGGGGTTCAATACGAGCAGTACTTC.

This clone was detected only a few times. V is TRBV4-2 and J is TRBJ2-7, with 7 bases identical to TRBD1. Germline V gene data show CDR1 as LGHNA and CDR2 as YNFKEQ. The length of the CDR3 is 15 residues. V shed 0 bases, J shed 2 bases, and the junction held 4 bases outside the gene matches. The CDR3 DNA sequence: TGTGCCAGCAGCCAAGATTGGGACAGTCCCTACGAGCAGTACTTC. It specifies CASSQDWDSPYEQYF.

The V call is TRBV7-2, the J call TRBJ2-1, with D possibly matching TRBD2 (6 bases). Per germline, CDR1 SGHTA and CDR2 FQGNSA. This CDR3 is 12 amino acids long. Trimming stripped 7 bases from V and 9 bases from J, with 13 bases between. The CDR3: CASTELGGEQFF. The CDR3 bases are TGTGCCAGCACCGAGTTGGGGGGTGAGCAGTTCTTC.

The genes are TRBV6-6 and TRBJ1-2, with 9 bases identical to TRBD1. The CDR3 consists of 16 residues. V shed 4 bases and J 4 bases; nucleotides not matched to a gene: 10. Germline V lookup: CDR1 MNHNY, CDR2 SVGAGI (reference sequence). The CDR3 here is CASSLIGTGLRYGYTF. The CDR3 DNA follows: TGTGCCAGCAGTTTGATCGGGACAGGGCTTCGCTATGGCTACACCTTC.

The chain has TRBV20-1 and TRBJ2-7; D gene ambiguous. The CDR3 sequence is 11 residues long. Deletions cut 0 bases from V and 6 bases from J, with 6 bases between. Germline CDR1 DFQATT, CDR2 SNEGSKA (reference sequence). CDR3 region: CSARDPREQYF. CDR3 coding DNA: TGCAGTGCTAGAGACCCGCGCGAGCAGTACTTC.

The gene calls are TRBV6-5 and TRBJ1-3; D gene unclear. Per the germline V gene, CDR1 is MNHEY and CDR2 is SVGAGI. The V gene lost 5 bases and the J gene lost 0 bases, with 8 bases spanning the gap. CDR3 size: 14 residues. DNA of the CDR3: TGTGCCAGCAGTCGTACCTACTCTGGAAACACCATATATTTT. This translates into CASSRTYSGNTIYF.

The rearrangement uses TRBV4-1 and TRBJ1-1, with D maybe TRBD1 (5 bases). The V gene's germline CDR1 is MGHRA and CDR2 YSYEKL. The CDR3 extends over 15 amino acids. Deletions cut 2 bases from V and 0 bases from J, with 10 bases between. The CDR3 loop is CASSQTGHLNTEAFF. CDR3 in DNA: TGCGCCAGCAGCCAAACCGGACACTTGAACACTGAAGCTTTCTTT.

The CDR3 nucleotides are TGCGCCAGCAGCCACGAGACCTTTCTAGAAGATGAGCGCCATGAGCAGTTCTTC. It yields the protein CASSHETFLEDERHEQFF. The chain recombines TRBV4-3 with TRBJ2-1; the D is unclear. CDR1 and CDR2 from the germline V gene are LGHNA and YSLEER. V lost 3 bases and J lost 8, with 26 bases in between. CDR3 length: 18 amino acids.

This chain connects TRBV4-3 to TRBJ2-3; 7 nucleotides match TRBD2. Germline assignment: CDR1 LGHNA and CDR2 YSLEER. The CDR3 sequence is 16 residues long. V was clipped by 3 bases and J by 0 bases; unmatched bases: 6. The CDR3 coding sequence is TGCGCCAGCAGCCATGTGACTAGCTCTAGCACAGATACGCAGTATTTT. As protein: CASSHVTSSSTDTQYF.

J is TRBJ2-1 and V is TRBV7-9, with 7 bases identical to TRBD1. Germline V gene lookup returns CDR1 SEHNR and CDR2 FQNEAQ (reference sequence). CDR3 length: 12 residues. V lost 4 bases, J lost 14 bases, and 8 bases stayed unmatched. This CDR3 reads CASSSYGQEEFF. The CDR3 nucleotides are TGTGCCAGCAGCTCCTATGGACAGGAGGAGTTCTTC.

Worth noting for this clone: The same CDR3 is also encoded by other DNA sequences in this sample. V gene TRBV7-2 combines with J gene TRBJ1-2; no clear D gene. The germline gives CDR1 SGHTA, CDR2 FQGNSA. Between the trimmed V and J ends, which lost 5 bases and 4 bases, there was a span of 8 bases. This CDR3 has 12 residues. For the CDR3, the DNA is TGTGCCAGCAGCACGCGGAGCTATGGCTACACCTTC. It yields the protein CASSTRSYGYTF.

The chain joins TRBV19 to TRBJ1-6, with a weak D call TRBD1 (6 bases). V was trimmed by 5 bases and J by 9 bases, leaving 20 bases between them. The CDR3 loop spans 16 amino acids. Germline V lookup: CDR1 LNHDA, CDR2 SQIVND (reference sequence). CDR3 sequence reads: CASSVRQDRRGSPLHF. CDR3 coding DNA: TGTGCCAGTAGTGTACGACAGGACCGACGGGGTTCACCCCTCCACTTT.

The chain employs TRBV11-2 and TRBJ2-1; TRBD2 is a possible D gene (6 bases). This CDR3 spans 16 amino acids. V was cut by 0 bases and J by 2 bases, with 11 bases left in between. Germline values: CDR1 SGHAT, CDR2 FQNNGV. CDR3 region: CASSLEQTRPYNEQFF. The CDR3 DNA reads as TGTGCCAGCAGCTTAGAGCAGACTAGACCCTACAATGAGCAGTTCTTC.

The chain uses TRBV7-9 and TRBJ1-4; 9 positions agree with TRBD1. The germline CDR1 and CDR2 sequences are SEHNR and FQNEAQ (reference sequence). The CDR3 has 15 residues. With 5 bases clipped from V and 8 bases from J, the junction kept 9 bases outside the gene matches. The CDR3 sequence is CASSARDRAGEKLFF. CDR3 in DNA: TGTGCCAGCAGCGCCCGGGACAGGGCTGGCGAAAAACTGTTTTTT.

This chain uses TRBV15 with TRBJ1-4; tentatively, D is TRBD1 (6 bases). V lost 2 bases and J 8 bases, leaving 9 bases between the germline ends. In germline, CDR1 is LNHNV, CDR2 YYDKDF (reference sequence). This CDR3 contains 13 residues. This CDR3 is CATSRRTDEKLFF. The CDR3 DNA is TGTGCCACCAGCAGAAGGACAGACGAAAAACTGTTTTTT.

The V and J genes are TRBV5-1 and TRBJ1-4; D not resolved. Germline V gene lookup returns CDR1 SGHRS and CDR2 YFSETQ. CDR3 length: 14 residues. The V end lost 4 bases, the J end lost 8 bases, and 15 bases lay between the germline ends. CDR3 sequence: CASSPGQPGEKLFF. The CDR3 DNA is TGCGCCAGCAGCCCCGGCCAACCCGGGGAAAAACTGTTTTTT.

Note on this clone: One end of the junction varies from germline; a read error may be responsible. The chain employs TRBV4-2 and TRBJ2-5; maybe TRBD2 (6 bases). This CDR3 has 16 amino acids. Germline loops: CDR1 LGHNA, CDR2 YNFKEQ. Here the CDR3 reads CAGSRESGSGKETQYF. The CDR3 nucleotides are TGTGCCGGCAGCCGGGAGTCCGGGAGTGGCAAAGAGACCCAGTACTTC.

This rearrangement joins TRBV6-6 to TRBJ2-7; unclear D gene. This CDR3 spans 16 amino acids. Germline values: CDR1 MNHNY, CDR2 SVGAGI (reference sequence). Between the trimmed V and J ends, which lost 2 bases and 3 bases, there was a span of 17 bases. In DNA form, the CDR3 reads TGTGCCAGCAGTTACCAGCTACGGCAGGTGAACTACGAGCAGTACTTC. As protein: CASSYQLRQVNYEQYF.

The chain carries TRBV15 and TRBJ1-4; the match to TRBD1 covers 10 bases. Trimming took 0 bases from V and 6 from J; bases not matched to a gene: 4. The CDR3 covers 16 residues. Germline V gene data show CDR1 as LNHNV and CDR2 as YYDKDF (reference sequence). The CDR3 loop is CATSRDLGTGDEKLFF. In DNA form, the CDR3 reads TGTGCCACCAGCAGAGATCTGGGGACAGGGGATGAAAAACTGTTTTTT.

The V gene is TRBV6-1, the J gene TRBJ2-7; D uncertain. The CDR3 contains 14 residues. From germline, CDR1 is MNHNS and CDR2 SASEGT. Trimming removed 4 bases from V and 2 bases from J, with 12 bases in between. The CDR3 loop reads CASSVTAGPYEQYF. The CDR3 coding sequence is TGTGCCAGCAGTGTCACTGCTGGGCCCTACGAGCAGTACTTC.

V usage is TRBV27 and J usage is TRBJ1-3, with 9 positions matching TRBD1. The CDR3 covers 17 residues. From germline, CDR1 is MNHEY and CDR2 SMNVEV (reference sequence). With V trimmed by 9 bases and J by 1 base, 13 bases remained unmatched. In nucleotides, the CDR3 is TGTGCCAGGGGACAGGGATTTATTCGGGGATCTGGAAACACCATATATTTT. It yields the protein CARGQGFIRGSGNTIYF.

J is TRBJ1-2 and V is TRBV19; 9 nucleotides align to TRBD1. Germline V lookup: CDR1 LNHDA, CDR2 SQIVND (reference sequence). The J segment lost 4 bases and the V segment lost 8 bases, leaving 11 bases of the junction unmatched. The CDR3 sequence is 15 residues long. Here the CDR3 DNA reads TGTGCCAGTCTTGCTCGGGACAGGGTGGCCTATGGCTACACCTTC. Protein product: CASLARDRVAYGYTF.

This chain's CDR3 is CASSQNLRDGNQPQHF. The CDR3, as DNA: TGCGCCAGCAGTCAAAATCTACGGGATGGCAATCAGCCCCAGCATTTT. This chain connects TRBV4-1 to TRBJ1-5; D is ambiguous. Trimming removed 6 bases at V and 2 bases at J, with 17 bases between. The CDR3 has 16 residues. Germline CDR1 is MGHRA and CDR2 is YSYEKL.

The rearrangement joins TRBV5-1 to TRBJ2-1, with D maybe TRBD2 (5 bases). Germline values: CDR1 SGHRS, CDR2 YFSETQ. CDR3 length: 13 amino acids. Trimming removed 0 bases at V and 7 bases at J, with 8 bases between. In DNA, the CDR3 is TGCGCCAGCAGCTTGGAACGCGGGAATGAGCAGTTCTTC. As protein: CASSLERGNEQFF.

This clone was seen a few times. This chain uses TRBV12-5 with TRBJ2-1; 11 nucleotides line up with TRBD2. J was trimmed by 4 bases and V by 0 bases; bases with no gene match: 8. Germline CDR1 LGHNT, CDR2 FRNRAP. CDR3 length equals 18 residues. CDR3 in amino acids: CASGLVTTSGRGYNEQFF. The DNA of the CDR3 is TGTGCTAGTGGTTTGGTAACCACTAGCGGGAGAGGGTACAATGAGCAGTTCTTC.

The genes are TRBV2 and TRBJ1-4; D is ambiguous. The CDR3 contains 14 residues. Deletions cut 6 bases from V and 0 bases from J, with 8 bases between. Per germline, CDR1 SNHLY and CDR2 FYNNEI. DNA for the CDR3: TGTGCCAGCAGGAGAATTACAACTAATGAAAAACTGTTTTTT. As protein: CASRRITTNEKLFF.

The J gene is TRBJ2-7, the V gene TRBV5-4, with 10 bases identical to TRBD2. The CDR3 runs 18 residues. V lost 4 bases, J lost 5 bases, and 18 bases stayed unmatched. In germline, CDR1 is SGHNT, CDR2 YYREEE (reference sequence). The CDR3 sequence is CASSGSDLAGAPEDEQYF. The CDR3 DNA follows: TGTGCCAGCAGCGGAAGCGATCTAGCGGGGGCGCCTGAGGACGAGCAGTACTTC. Using reference TRBV5-4 and TRBJ2-7 for the parts outside the CDR3, the full variable domain is ETGVTQSPTHLIKTRGQQVTLRCSSQSGHNTVSWYQQALGQGPQFIFQYYREEENGRGNFPPRFSGLQFPNYSSELNVNALELDDSALYLCASSGSDLAGAPEDEQYFGPGTRLTVT.